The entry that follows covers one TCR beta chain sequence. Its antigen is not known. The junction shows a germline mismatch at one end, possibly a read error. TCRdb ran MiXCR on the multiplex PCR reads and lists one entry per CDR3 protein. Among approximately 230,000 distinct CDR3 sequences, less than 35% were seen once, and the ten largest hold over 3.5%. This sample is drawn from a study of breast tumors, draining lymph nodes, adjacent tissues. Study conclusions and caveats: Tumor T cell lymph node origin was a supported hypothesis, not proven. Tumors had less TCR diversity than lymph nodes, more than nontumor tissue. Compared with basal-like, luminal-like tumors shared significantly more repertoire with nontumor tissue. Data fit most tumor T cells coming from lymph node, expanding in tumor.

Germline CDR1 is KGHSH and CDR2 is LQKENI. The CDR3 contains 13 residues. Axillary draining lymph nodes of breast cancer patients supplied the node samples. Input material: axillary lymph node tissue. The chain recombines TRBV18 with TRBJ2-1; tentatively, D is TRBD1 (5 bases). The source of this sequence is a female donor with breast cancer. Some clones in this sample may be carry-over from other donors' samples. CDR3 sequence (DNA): TGTGCCAGCCCACCACCTTCCAGGGATGAGCAGTTCTTC. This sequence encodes CASPPPSRDEQFF.